This TCR beta chain was identified in a study of T-cell reconstitution after alpha-beta-depleted transplantation in children. CDR1 and CDR2 from the germline V gene are SGHRS and YFSETQ. CDR3 length: 14 amino acids. Trimming shortened V by 4 bases and J by 3 bases, and 14 bases separated the two germline ends. Many counts were recorded for this clonotype. Preparation of the TCRbeta library involved a method that used unique molecular identifiers. From the PCR reads, TCRdb called clonotypes with MiXCR, one entry per CDR3 protein. The sample carries around 200,000 distinct CDR3 sequences, approximately 10% recorded once.

Material: PBMCs from the stem cell graft donor, obtained from the stem cell graft. This TCR was recovered from a human donor who donated a stem cell graft to a child with acute lymphoblastic leukemia. The rearrangement joins TRBV5-1 to TRBJ2-7; D is unresolved. The DNA for the CDR3 is TGCGCCAGCAGCACGGACCCCGATTTCTACGAGCAGTACTTC. Translation: CASSTDPDFYEQYF.